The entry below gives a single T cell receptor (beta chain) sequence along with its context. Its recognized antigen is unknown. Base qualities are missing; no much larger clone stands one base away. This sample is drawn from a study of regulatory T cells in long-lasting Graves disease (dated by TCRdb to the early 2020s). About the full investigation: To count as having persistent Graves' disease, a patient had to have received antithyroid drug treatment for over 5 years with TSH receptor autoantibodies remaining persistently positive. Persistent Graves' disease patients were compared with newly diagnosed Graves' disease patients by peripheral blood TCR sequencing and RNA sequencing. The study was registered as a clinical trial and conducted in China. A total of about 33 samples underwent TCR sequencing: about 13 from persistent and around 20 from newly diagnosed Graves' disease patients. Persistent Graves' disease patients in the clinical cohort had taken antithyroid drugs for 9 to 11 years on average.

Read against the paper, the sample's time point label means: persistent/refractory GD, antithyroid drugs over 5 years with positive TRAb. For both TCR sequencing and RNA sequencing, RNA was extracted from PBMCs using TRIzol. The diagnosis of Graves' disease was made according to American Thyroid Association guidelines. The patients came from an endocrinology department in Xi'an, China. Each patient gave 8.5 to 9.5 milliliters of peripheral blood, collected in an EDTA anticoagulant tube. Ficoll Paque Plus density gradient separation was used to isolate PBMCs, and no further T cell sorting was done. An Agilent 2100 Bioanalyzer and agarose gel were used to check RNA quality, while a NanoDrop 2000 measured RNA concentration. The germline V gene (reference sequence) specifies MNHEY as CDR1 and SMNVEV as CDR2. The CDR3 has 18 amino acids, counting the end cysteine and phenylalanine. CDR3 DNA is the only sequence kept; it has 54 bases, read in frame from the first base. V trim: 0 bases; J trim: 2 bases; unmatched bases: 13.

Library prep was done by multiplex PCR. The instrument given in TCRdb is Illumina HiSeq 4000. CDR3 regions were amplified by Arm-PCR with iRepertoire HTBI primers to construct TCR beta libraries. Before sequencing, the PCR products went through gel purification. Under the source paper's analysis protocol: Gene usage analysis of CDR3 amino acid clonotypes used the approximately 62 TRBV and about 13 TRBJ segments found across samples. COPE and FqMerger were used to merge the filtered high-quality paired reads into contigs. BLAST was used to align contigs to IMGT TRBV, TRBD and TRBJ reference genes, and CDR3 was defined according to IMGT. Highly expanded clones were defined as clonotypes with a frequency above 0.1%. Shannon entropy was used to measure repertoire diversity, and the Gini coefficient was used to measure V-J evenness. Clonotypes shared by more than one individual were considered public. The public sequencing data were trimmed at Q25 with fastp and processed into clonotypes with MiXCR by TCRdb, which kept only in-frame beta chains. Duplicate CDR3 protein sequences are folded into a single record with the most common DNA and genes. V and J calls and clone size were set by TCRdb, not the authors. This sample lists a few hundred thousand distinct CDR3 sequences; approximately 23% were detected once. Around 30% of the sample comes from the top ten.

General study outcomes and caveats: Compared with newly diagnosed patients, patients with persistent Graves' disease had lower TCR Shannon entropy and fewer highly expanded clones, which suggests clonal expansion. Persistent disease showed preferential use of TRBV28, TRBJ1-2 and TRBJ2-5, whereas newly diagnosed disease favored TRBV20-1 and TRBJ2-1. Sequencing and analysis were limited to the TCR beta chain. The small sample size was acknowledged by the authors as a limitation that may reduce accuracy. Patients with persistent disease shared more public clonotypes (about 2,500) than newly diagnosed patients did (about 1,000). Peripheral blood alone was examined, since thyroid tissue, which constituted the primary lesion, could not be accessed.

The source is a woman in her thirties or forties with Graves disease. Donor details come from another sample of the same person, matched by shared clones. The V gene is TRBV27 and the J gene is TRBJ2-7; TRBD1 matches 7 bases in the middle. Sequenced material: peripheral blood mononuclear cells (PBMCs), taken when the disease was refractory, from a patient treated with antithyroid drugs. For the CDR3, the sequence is CASSLSLGGRIMPYEQYF. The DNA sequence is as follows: TGTGCCAGCAGTTTATCTTTAGGGGGCCGAATAATGCCCTACGAGCAGTACTTC.